This T cell receptor beta chain was documented in a study of blood T cell repertoires in COVID-19. Overall study context: The study drew acute and convalescent COVID-19 samples from the United States, Italy and Spain. PBMCs, B-cell-depleted T cells, or T cells provided the cDNA or gDNA that made up the material.

This clone was found once. Trimming cost V 1 base and J 3 bases; bases outside gene matches: 4. The CDR3 is 15 amino acids. CDR1 is LGHNA, CDR2 YNFKEQ, per germline. Seattle's enrolled individuals joined amid active infection and were then monitored longitudinally. The data were produced by immunoSEQ multiplex PCR, yet TCRdb's version contains in-frame clones alone and is incomplete. The table records about 370,000 clones, more than 75% of them present only once. This chain uses TRBV4-2 with TRBJ2-3; 7 bases agree with TRBD2. This sequence originates from a woman under 40 with COVID-19, enrolled during active disease. The sequenced material came from peripheral blood. The DNA of the CDR3 is TGTGCCAGCAGCCAAGGGGAGGGCCAAACAGATACGCAGTATTTT. Protein sequence: CASSQGEGQTDTQYF.